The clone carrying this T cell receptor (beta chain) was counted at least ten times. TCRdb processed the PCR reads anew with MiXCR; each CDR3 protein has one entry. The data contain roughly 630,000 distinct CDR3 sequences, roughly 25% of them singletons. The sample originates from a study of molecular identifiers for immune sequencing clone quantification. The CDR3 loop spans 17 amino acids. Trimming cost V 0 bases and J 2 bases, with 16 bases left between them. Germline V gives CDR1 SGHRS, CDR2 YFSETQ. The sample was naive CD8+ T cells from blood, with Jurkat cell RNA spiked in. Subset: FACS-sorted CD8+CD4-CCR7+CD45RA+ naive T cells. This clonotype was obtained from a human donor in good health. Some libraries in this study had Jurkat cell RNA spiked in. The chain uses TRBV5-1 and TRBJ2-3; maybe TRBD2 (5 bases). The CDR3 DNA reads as TGCGCCAGCAGCTTGGGACTTTTGGGAGTCCCCACAGATACGCAGTATTTT. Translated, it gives CASSLGLLGVPTDTQYF.